The rows below give T cell receptor beta chains drawn from one sample of a study of T cell responses to AZD1222 COVID-19 vaccine. The protocol was immunoSEQ multiplex PCR, while the TCRdb copy is restricted to in-frame clones and leaves out a portion. The table has 130,000 or so clones, approximately 90% seen once. Specimen: peripheral blood, collected on day 0 of AZD1222 vaccination. These receptor sequences come from an adult in good health. Both conserved end residues are part of each CDR3. The order of the fields is clone size, J gene, V gene, D gene, CDR3 DNA, CDR3 protein. A D gene is named only where the DNA matches it firmly. The listing skips clone size in some rows; elsewhere it reads once, few, many or a size class.

size: NA; J: TRBJ2-7; V: TRBV5-1; D: TRBD1; DNA: TGCGCCAGCAGCCCTCAGACAGGGGCCTACGAGCAGTACTTC; CDR3: CASSPQTGAYEQYF
size: medium-sized; J: TRBJ2-7; V: TRBV5-1; D: NA; DNA: TGCGCCAGCAGCTTGTCTCCGGGGGCGGTAGAGCAGTACTTC; CDR3: CASSLSPGAVEQYF
size: NA; J: TRBJ1-5; V: TRBV5-5; D: NA; DNA: TGTGCCAGCAGCTTACAGACCGGGTATAGCAATCAGCCCCAGCATTTT; CDR3: CASSLQTGYSNQPQHF
size: NA; J: TRBJ1-1; V: TRBV18; D: TRBD1; DNA: TGTGCCAGCTCCGCCTCAGGGGGTAATACTGAAGCTTTCTTT; CDR3: CASSASGGNTEAFF
size: NA; J: TRBJ2-7; V: TRBV2; D: NA; DNA: TGTGCCAGCAGTGAAGCGCCGGGTCCCTACGAGCAGTACTTC; CDR3: CASSEAPGPYEQYF
size: NA; J: TRBJ2-7; V: TRBV7-2; D: NA; DNA: TGTGCCAGCAGCTTAGGAACGGTTAATTACGAGCAGTACTTC; CDR3: CASSLGTVNYEQYF
size: NA; J: TRBJ2-2; V: TRBV13; D: NA; DNA: TGTGCCAGCAGCATAAGGAGGGGTTTCAGCGGGGAGCTGTTTTTT; CDR3: CASSIRRGFSGELFF
size: once; J: TRBJ1-3; V: TRBV4-2; D: NA; DNA: TGTGCCAGCCGCACAGGATGGGGATACGGGGACTCTGGAAACACCATATATTTT; CDR3: CASRTGWGYGDSGNTIYF
size: NA; J: TRBJ1-4; V: TRBV4-3; D: TRBD1; DNA: TGCGCCAGCAGCCCGGGGGACAGGGTAGGAGAAAAACTGTTTTTT; CDR3: CASSPGDRVGEKLFF
size: NA; J: TRBJ1-4; V: TRBV5-6; D: NA; DNA: TGTGCCAGCAGCTTGGTTGGGGGCAGTAATGAAAAACTGTTTTTT; CDR3: CASSLVGGSNEKLFF
size: NA; J: TRBJ2-5; V: TRBV19; D: TRBD2; DNA: TGTGCCAGTAACGACCGGCTAGCGGGGACGGAGACCCAGTACTTC; CDR3: CASNDRLAGTETQYF
size: NA; J: TRBJ1-5; V: TRBV6-2/TRBV6-3; D: NA; DNA: TGTGCCAGCAGCAATCCAAATCAGCCCCAGCATTTT; CDR3: CASSNPNQPQHF
size: few; J: TRBJ2-7; V: TRBV12-3/TRBV12-4; D: NA; DNA: TGTGCCAGCAGTCCGGGGCGGGAATACGAGCAGTACTTC; CDR3: CASSPGREYEQYF
size: NA; J: TRBJ2-7; V: TRBV9; D: NA; DNA: TGTGCCAGCAGCCCCCGGGGGACAGATGCCTACGAGCAGTACTTC; CDR3: CASSPRGTDAYEQYF
size: NA; J: TRBJ2-7; V: TRBV5-1; D: NA; DNA: TGCGCCAGCAGCTTGGGGCCGAAGGTGATGAACACCTACGAGCAGTACTTC; CDR3: CASSLGPKVMNTYEQYF
size: once; J: TRBJ1-1; V: TRBV7-8; D: NA; DNA: TGTGCCAGCAGCTTGAGCAGGAGGACTGAAGCTTTCTTT; CDR3: CASSLSRRTEAFF
size: NA; J: TRBJ2-7; V: TRBV5-5; D: TRBD1; DNA: TGTGCCAGCAGCCGGGCCGGGACAGAGATTTACGAGCAGTACTTC; CDR3: CASSRAGTEIYEQYF
size: NA; J: TRBJ2-1; V: TRBV9; D: TRBD1; DNA: TGTGCCAGCAGCTCGGGACAGGGACCCTACAATGAGCAGTTCTTC; CDR3: CASSSGQGPYNEQFF
size: NA; J: TRBJ1-1; V: TRBV9; D: NA; DNA: TGTGCCAGCAGCCCCTCGGGGGCTGAAGCTTTCTTT; CDR3: CASSPSGAEAFF
size: NA; J: TRBJ2-7; V: TRBV7-9; D: NA; DNA: TGTGCCAGCAGCTTAATCGCGGGCAGCTACGAGCAGTACTTC; CDR3: CASSLIAGSYEQYF
size: once; J: TRBJ1-3; V: TRBV13; D: NA; DNA: TGTGCCAGCAGCTTAGTTTCTGGAAACACCATATATTTT; CDR3: CASSLVSGNTIYF
size: NA; J: TRBJ1-6; V: TRBV5-4; D: NA; DNA: TGTGCCAGCAGCTTGGGGGGGAACGCCTATAATTCACCCCTCCACTTT; CDR3: CASSLGGNAYNSPLHF
size: NA; J: TRBJ2-2; V: TRBV5-1; D: TRBD1; DNA: TGCGCCAGCAGCTTGGTGCCAGGGGGCCACACCGGGGAGCTGTTTTTT; CDR3: CASSLVPGGHTGELFF
size: NA; J: TRBJ2-3; V: TRBV6-5; D: NA; DNA: TGTGCCAGCAGTTACGGGCAGAGCACAGATACGCAGTATTTT; CDR3: CASSYGQSTDTQYF
size: NA; J: TRBJ1-3; V: TRBV19; D: NA; DNA: TGTGCCAGTAGTAAACGGGGGAGGACAGTCAACTCTGGAAACACCATATATTTT; CDR3: CASSKRGRTVNSGNTIYF
size: NA; J: TRBJ1-2; V: TRBV6-2/TRBV6-3; D: TRBD1; DNA: TGTGCCAGCAGTGCCCCGGGACAGGGTCGATATGGCTACACCTTC; CDR3: CASSAPGQGRYGYTF
size: once; J: TRBJ1-1; V: TRBV9; D: TRBD1; DNA: TGTGCCAGCAGCGTCCAGCGAGGGACAGGGGGCGTCGGTGGGACTGAAGCTTTCTTT; CDR3: CASSVQRGTGGVGGTEAFF
size: NA; J: TRBJ2-6; V: TRBV19; D: TRBD2; DNA: TGTGCCAGTAGTCCGGGACTAGCGGGGAACTCTGGGGCCAACGTCCTGACTTTC; CDR3: CASSPGLAGNSGANVLTF
size: NA; J: TRBJ2-3; V: TRBV5-1; D: NA; DNA: TGCGCCAGCAGCACCGATCCAGGGTTCTTTTCGGGGCACACAGATACGCAGTATTTT; CDR3: CASSTDPGFFSGHTDTQYF
size: NA; J: TRBJ1-2; V: TRBV27; D: NA; DNA: TGTGCCAGCAGTTTGGCCAGGGACTCCTATGGCTACACCTTC; CDR3: CASSLARDSYGYTF
size: NA; J: TRBJ2-7; V: TRBV5-1; D: NA; DNA: TGCGCCAGCAGCTTAACCTTATGGGGCGAGCAGTACTTC; CDR3: CASSLTLWGEQYF
size: NA; J: TRBJ2-3; V: TRBV4-3; D: NA; DNA: TGCGCCAGCAGCCAAGAGAGGGGGAATGAGTTTACGCAGTATTTT; CDR3: CASSQERGNEFTQYF
size: NA; J: TRBJ2-5; V: TRBV7-6; D: NA; DNA: TGTGCCAGCAGCTTACCTCCGACAGGGAGGTGGAGACCCCAAGAGACCCAGTACTTC; CDR3: CASSLPPTGRWRPQETQYF
size: NA; J: TRBJ2-3; V: TRBV6-5; D: NA; DNA: TGTGCCAGCAGTTACGCAGGAACAGATACGCAGTATTTT; CDR3: CASSYAGTDTQYF
size: NA; J: TRBJ1-1; V: TRBV4-3; D: TRBD1; DNA: TGCGCCAGCAGCTACAGGGGGAACACTGAAGCTTTCTTT; CDR3: CASSYRGNTEAFF
size: NA; J: TRBJ2-3; V: TRBV19; D: TRBD2; DNA: TGTGCCAGTAGTACCATTAGCGGGGGGGCAGATACGCAGTATTTT; CDR3: CASSTISGGADTQYF
size: NA; J: TRBJ2-5; V: TRBV4-1; D: NA; DNA: TGCGCCAGCAGCGCAACTAGGGTTGCTCCGGGCGGGACCCAGTACTTC; CDR3: CASSATRVAPGGTQYF
size: NA; J: TRBJ2-6; V: TRBV7-2; D: NA; DNA: TGTGCCAGCAGCTTAGCCGGGGGATCTGGGGCCAACGTCCTGACTTTC; CDR3: CASSLAGGSGANVLTF
size: NA; J: TRBJ1-1; V: TRBV12-3/TRBV12-4; D: NA; DNA: TGTGCCAGCAGTTTAGAAACGATGGCTTTCTTT; CDR3: CASSLETMAFF
size: once; J: TRBJ2-2; V: TRBV6-6; D: NA; DNA: TGTGCCAGCAGTTACGACAGGACTAACACCGGGGAGCTGTTTTTT; CDR3: CASSYDRTNTGELFF
size: NA; J: TRBJ2-4; V: TRBV30; D: NA; DNA: TGTGCCTGCACTAGTGGTAAGGGTTGGCGGTACTTC; CDR3: CACTSGKGWRYF
size: NA; J: TRBJ1-1; V: TRBV6-5; D: NA; DNA: TGTGCCAGCAGAAATCAGGTGAACACTGAAGCTTTCTTT; CDR3: CASRNQVNTEAFF
size: once; J: TRBJ1-6; V: TRBV5-4; D: TRBD1; DNA: TGTGCCAGCAGGTCCGGGACAGGGCGGAATTCACCCCTCCACTTT; CDR3: CASRSGTGRNSPLHF
size: NA; J: TRBJ2-5; V: TRBV7-2; D: TRBD2; DNA: TGTGCCAGCAGCTTAAGGGGACTAGCGGGCCAAGAGACCCAGTACTTC; CDR3: CASSLRGLAGQETQYF
size: NA; J: TRBJ1-2; V: TRBV10-3; D: NA; DNA: TGTGCCATCAGCGAAGGTACCTATGGCTACACCTTC; CDR3: CAISEGTYGYTF
size: few; J: TRBJ1-2; V: TRBV10-3; D: TRBD1; DNA: TGTGCCATCAGTGGGACAGGGGGAAACTATGGCTACACCTTC; CDR3: CAISGTGGNYGYTF
size: NA; J: TRBJ1-5; V: TRBV19; D: TRBD1; DNA: TGTGCCAGTAGCCCAGGGACAGATGTTAGCAATCAGCCCCAGCATTTT; CDR3: CASSPGTDVSNQPQHF